Presented here are 23 T cell receptor beta chains from one specimen sequenced in a study of beta chain features in type 1 diabetes. Sequencing targeted expressed TCRB transcripts, as all isolated RNA had been reverse transcribed. TCRdb's copy holds only in-frame clones and misses some; the assay was immunoSEQ multiplex PCR. The table records about 240,000 clones, about 26% of them present only once. Sample: central memory CD4+ T cells from blood. These receptors came from a man aged 30 to 39 in good health.

J is TRBJ2-7 and V is TRBV7-2; D might be TRBD2 (7 bases). Trimming took off 2 bases at V and 3 bases at J, with 14 bases between the two ends. CDR1 and CDR2 (germline): SGHTA, FQGNSA. This CDR3 spans 15 amino acids. The CDR3 spells CASSLRTRDIYEQYF. CDR3 DNA: TGTGCCAGCAGCTTACGGACTAGGGACATCTACGAGCAGTACTTC. The full variable domain, its missing parts supplied by reference TRBV7-2 and TRBJ2-7, is GAGVSQSPSNKVTEKGKDVELRCDPISGHTALYWYRQSLGQGLEFLIYFQGNSAPDKSGLPSDRFSAERTGGSVSTLTIQRTQQEDSAVYLCASSLRTRDIYEQYFGPGTRLTVT.

This chain connects TRBV29-1 to TRBJ2-7; 12 bases map to TRBD2. The CDR3 covers 12 residues. V lost 7 bases, J lost 7 bases, and 5 bases stayed unmatched. Germline CDR1 and CDR2: SQVTM and ANQGSEA. The DNA for the CDR3 is TGCAGCGCGGGACTAGCGGGTAGTGAGCAGTACTTC. Amino acid sequence: CSAGLAGSEQYF.

A remark on this clone: Its ends do not fully match the called genes, so a read error is possible. V and J are TRBV25-1 and TRBJ2-1, with D perhaps being TRBD1 or TRBD2 (5 bases each). The CDR3 runs 14 residues. Looked up from germline, CDR1 is MGHDK and CDR2 is SYGVNS. For the CDR3, the DNA is TGTGTCAGCAGTGACTGGGACGATGGAAATGAGCAGTTCTTC. Protein: CVSSDWDDGNEQFF.

V usage is TRBV5-6 and J usage is TRBJ2-1, with 8 bases fitting TRBD1. CDR1 SGHDT and CDR2 YYEEEE come from the germline V gene. The CDR3 spans 15 residues. V was clipped by 2 bases and J by 4 bases; unmatched bases: 5. CDR3 protein: CASSFRQGRYNEQFF. In DNA, the CDR3 is TGTGCCAGCAGCTTTCGACAGGGGCGTTACAATGAGCAGTTCTTC.

A few counts support this clone. The genes are TRBV29-1 and TRBJ2-7; D possibly corresponds to TRBD2 (5 bases). V was cut by 7 bases and J by 2 bases, with 9 bases left in between. This CDR3 region has 11 residues. CDR1 is SQVTM, CDR2 ANQGSEA, per germline. The CDR3, as DNA: TGCAGCGCCGCGAGGGCCTACGAGCAGTACTTC. This sequence encodes CSAARAYEQYF.

This clone has just a few counts. This chain uses TRBV14 with TRBJ2-3; TRBD2 matches at 12 bases. This CDR3 comprises 17 residues. Germline assignment: CDR1 SGHDN and CDR2 FVKESK. V was pared by 5 bases and J by 2 bases, with 8 bases of the junction left unmatched. The CDR3: CASSIGLAGPYTDTQYF. In nucleotides, the CDR3 is TGTGCCAGCAGCATCGGACTAGCGGGGCCTTACACAGATACGCAGTATTTT. Full variable domain (missing parts from reference TRBV14 and TRBJ2-3): EAGVTQFPSHSVIEKGQTVTLRCDPISGHDNLYWYRRVMGKEIKFLLHFVKESKQDESGMPNNRFLAERTGGTYSTLKVQPAELEDSGVYFCASSIGLAGPYTDTQYFGPGTRLTVL.

The CDR3 protein is CASSRGHSGETQYF. The CDR3 bases are TGTGCCAGCAGCAGGGGGCATAGCGGGGAGACCCAGTACTTC. The gene calls are TRBV7-2 and TRBJ2-5; the D call may be TRBD1 or TRBD2 (7 bases each). The CDR3 totals 14 residues. V was shortened by 5 bases and J by 5 bases, with 15 bases between the two germline ends. Germline loops: CDR1 SGHTA, CDR2 FQGNSA.

With respect to this clone: This sample also contains other DNA sequences that code for the same CDR3. The rearrangement links TRBV28 to TRBJ1-1; no reliable D call. The germline V and J ends were trimmed by 1 base and 1 base, with 1 base remaining between them. This CDR3 is 12 amino acids long. The V gene's germline CDR1 is MDHEN and CDR2 SYDVKM. This CDR3 reads CASSLSNTEAFF. CDR3 DNA: TGTGCCAGCAGTTTATCGAACACTGAAGCTTTCTTT.

V and J are TRBV7-2 and TRBJ2-7, with 11 nucleotides matching TRBD1. CDR1 SGHTA and CDR2 FQGNSA come from the germline V gene. V was clipped by 2 bases and J by 6 bases; unmatched bases: 9. The CDR3 has 16 amino acids. CDR3 loop: CASSLFVGGTGGEQYF. CDR3 sequence (DNA): TGTGCCAGCAGCTTATTTGTAGGCGGGACAGGGGGCGAGCAGTACTTC.

The V gene is TRBV5-1, the J gene TRBJ2-5, with 14 bases aligning to TRBD2. The CDR3 length is 15 residues. V lost 3 bases to trimming and J lost 5 bases; unmatched junction nucleotides: 3. Germline values: CDR1 SGHRS, CDR2 YFSETQ. As DNA, the CDR3 is TGCGCCAGCAGCTGGACTAGCGGGGGGTCGGAGACCCAGTACTTC. Its protein is CASSWTSGGSETQYF.

The chain couples TRBV5-4 to TRBJ2-2; 7 bases line up with TRBD2. V shed 4 bases and J 2 bases; nucleotides not matched to a gene: 11. This CDR3 has 17 amino acids. The germline gives CDR1 SGHNT, CDR2 YYREEE (reference sequence). The CDR3 DNA reads TGTGCCAGCAGCCCAATTTCCGGGACTACCAACACCGGGGAGCTGTTTTTT. It yields the protein CASSPISGTTNTGELFF.

This rearrangement joins TRBV5-1 to TRBJ1-2, with 8 bases aligning to TRBD1. The CDR3 has 13 residues. Per germline, CDR1 SGHRS and CDR2 YFSETQ. V shed 3 bases and J 7 bases; nucleotides not matched to a gene: 5. CDR3 sequence: CASSSGGPSGYTF. As DNA, the CDR3 is TGCGCCAGCAGCTCAGGGGGCCCCTCTGGCTACACCTTC.

The count of this clone is one. This rearrangement joins TRBV2 to TRBJ2-4; unclear D gene. The germline V gene has CDR1 SNHLY and CDR2 FYNNEI. The CDR3 loop spans 15 amino acids. The V end was cut by 7 bases, the J end by 0 bases, with 13 bases between. CDR3 sequence: CASKRNPQAKNIQYF. The CDR3, as DNA: TGTGCCAGCAAGCGTAATCCTCAAGCCAAAAACATTCAGTACTTC.

This clone was observed a handful of times. The V call is TRBV2, the J call TRBJ2-4; tentatively, D is TRBD1 or TRBD2 (5 bases each). The germline V and J ends were trimmed by 6 bases and 2 bases, with 14 bases remaining between them. Per germline, CDR1 SNHLY and CDR2 FYNNEI. The CDR3 has 15 amino acids. CDR3 amino acids: CASRSGGGPKNIQYF. CDR3 nucleotides: TGTGCCAGCAGAAGTGGTGGGGGTCCCAAAAACATTCAGTACTTC.

The V and J genes are TRBV29-1 and TRBJ2-7; D is ambiguous. The germline V gene encodes CDR1 SQVTM and CDR2 ANQGSEA. This CDR3 region has 12 residues. The ends were cut back, 0 bases at V and 1 base at J, with 4 bases in the middle. The CDR3 region is CSVEEESYEQYF. CDR3 nucleotide sequence: TGCAGCGTTGAAGAGGAGTCCTACGAGCAGTACTTC.

This chain uses TRBV6-5 with TRBJ1-4, with a possible D match to TRBD1 (6 bases). This CDR3 spans 15 amino acids. Trimming removed 5 bases at V and 1 base at J, with 11 bases between. Per the germline V gene, CDR1 is MNHEY and CDR2 is SVGAGI. The CDR3 loop is CASSPRTVTNEKLFF. DNA of the CDR3: TGTGCCAGCAGTCCGCGGACAGTAACTAATGAAAAACTGTTTTTT.

This clone has ten or more counts. This chain uses TRBV7-2 with TRBJ2-7, with D tentatively TRBD1 or TRBD2 (5 bases each). The CDR3 is 15 residues long. Germline-derived CDR1 and CDR2 are SGHTA and FQGNSA. V lost 5 bases and J 6 bases, leaving 20 bases between the germline ends. CDR3 region: CASSPSQGRALEQYF. The DNA of the CDR3 is TGTGCCAGCAGCCCCTCGCAGGGACGAGCACTCGAGCAGTACTTC. Complete variable domain (other parts from reference TRBV7-2 and TRBJ2-7): GAGVSQSPSNKVTEKGKDVELRCDPISGHTALYWYRQSLGQGLEFLIYFQGNSAPDKSGLPSDRFSAERTGGSVSTLTIQRTQQEDSAVYLCASSPSQGRALEQYFGPGTRLTVT.

The genes are TRBV30 and TRBJ2-7; D is possibly TRBD2 (6 bases). The CDR3 extends over 11 amino acids. Per the germline V gene, CDR1 is GTSNPN and CDR2 is SVGIG (reference sequence). The V end lost 6 bases, the J end lost 4 bases, and 10 bases lay between the germline ends. CDR3 nucleotides: TGTGCCTGCAAGGGGAGGTACGAGCAGTACTTC. Translating gives CACKGRYEQYF. Supplemented by reference TRBV30 and TRBJ2-7, the full variable domain reads SQTIHQWPATLVQPVGSPLSLECTVEGTSNPNLYWYRQAAGRGLQLLFYSVGIGQISSEVPQNLSASRPQDRQFILSSKKLLLSDSGFYLCACKGRYEQYFGPGTRLTVT.

The V gene is TRBV4-1, the J gene TRBJ2-6; 8 bases are a match to TRBD1. The germline gives CDR1 MGHRA, CDR2 YSYEKL. This CDR3 has 18 amino acids. V was pared by 4 bases and J by 0 bases, with 8 bases of the junction left unmatched. The CDR3 sequence: CASSLPTGVSSGANVLTF. The CDR3 DNA reads TGCGCCAGCAGCCTCCCGACAGGGGTCAGCTCTGGGGCCAACGTCCTGACTTTC.

J is TRBJ1-2 and V is TRBV18, with TRBD1 as a possible D gene (6 bases). V lost 6 bases, J lost 6 bases, and 20 bases lay in between. CDR3 size: 15 residues. The germline CDR1 and CDR2 sequences are KGHSH and LQKENI. The DNA of the CDR3 is TGTGCCAGCTCCGGCAATGGTATCGGGGGCCATGGCTACACCTTC. Its translation: CASSGNGIGGHGYTF.

This clone was seen ten or more times. The J gene is TRBJ2-7, the V gene TRBV7-2; D is ambiguous. The V gene lost 4 bases and the J gene lost 0 bases, with 16 bases spanning the gap. This CDR3 has 16 residues. Germline assignment: CDR1 SGHTA and CDR2 FQGNSA. DNA of the CDR3: TGTGCCAGCAGCTCCGATAGTAGGGCCAGCTCCTACGAGCAGTACTTC. This gives the protein CASSSDSRASSYEQYF.

The table lists this clone with a few counts. The chain couples TRBV29-1 to TRBJ1-2; 11 bases line up with TRBD1. J lost 5 bases, V lost 1 base, and 3 bases had no gene match. CDR3 length: 14 amino acids. CDR1 and CDR2 from the germline V gene are SQVTM and ANQGSEA. The CDR3 coding sequence is TGCAGCGTTGAAGGGACAGGGGGCGCGTATGGCTACACCTTC. It specifies CSVEGTGGAYGYTF.

The chain carries TRBV6-1 and TRBJ2-7, with 9 bases matching TRBD2. There are 14 residues in the CDR3. With 2 bases clipped from V and 7 bases from J, the junction kept 6 bases outside the gene matches. CDR1 and CDR2 from the germline V gene are MNHNS and SASEGT. The CDR3 sequence: CASSEWGTSQEQYF. The CDR3 DNA reads TGTGCCAGCAGTGAATGGGGGACTAGCCAAGAGCAGTACTTC.